This T cell receptor beta chain was sequenced during a study of shared clonotypes between healthy human individuals. Study summary: There were three CD4 naive, three CD4 memory, two CD8 naive and one CD8 memory plates per donor. Study-wide findings and caveats: Relative to their counterparts shared across all four donors, non-shared clonotypes exhibited diminished generation probabilities.

Division of CD4+ cells produced a CD45RA+ naive subset and a CD45RA-negative memory subset. J lost 0 bases, V lost 3 bases, and 7 bases had no gene match. CDR1 is SGHTA and CDR2 is FQGNSA in the germline V gene. This CDR3 has 17 amino acids. With regard to this clone: Antigen unknown.

Using immunoSEQ multiplex PCR, the repertoire was profiled, and TCRdb retains in-frame clones only, with some absent. The sample has 600,000 to 800,000 clones; 55% to 75% are singletons. The receptor was isolated from a woman younger than 45 in good health. Sequenced material: memory CD4+ T cells sorted from blood. Subset described: CD45RA-negative fraction. The rearrangement joins TRBV7-2 to TRBJ2-1; 8 bases line up with TRBD2. This CDR3 reads CASSLDSGMSSYNEQFF. In DNA form, the CDR3 reads TGTGCCAGCAGCTTGGATAGCGGGATGAGCTCCTACAATGAGCAGTTCTTC.